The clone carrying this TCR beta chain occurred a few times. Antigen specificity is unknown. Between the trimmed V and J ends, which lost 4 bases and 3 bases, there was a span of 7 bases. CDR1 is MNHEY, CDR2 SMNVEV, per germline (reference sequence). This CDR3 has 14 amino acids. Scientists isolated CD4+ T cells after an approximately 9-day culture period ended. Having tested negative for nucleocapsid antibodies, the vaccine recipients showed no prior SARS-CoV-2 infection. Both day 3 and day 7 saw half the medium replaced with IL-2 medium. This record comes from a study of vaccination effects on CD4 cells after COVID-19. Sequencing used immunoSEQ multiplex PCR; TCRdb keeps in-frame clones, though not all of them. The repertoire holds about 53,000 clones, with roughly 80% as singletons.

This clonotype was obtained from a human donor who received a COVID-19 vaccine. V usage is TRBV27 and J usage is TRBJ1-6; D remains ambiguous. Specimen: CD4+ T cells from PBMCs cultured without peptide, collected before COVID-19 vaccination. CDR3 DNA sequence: TGTGCCAGCAGTTGGCCAGGCTATAATTCACCCCTCCACTTT. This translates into CASSWPGYNSPLHF.